This T cell receptor (beta chain) originates from a study of blood T cell repertoires in COVID-19. Study-wide background: Specimens from acute and convalescent COVID-19 originated in the United States, Italy and Spain. The cDNA or gDNA used as material had been derived from T cells, B-cell-depleted T cells, or PBMCs.

Germline V gene lookup returns CDR1 SGHRS and CDR2 YFSETQ. The ends were cut back, 1 base at V and 3 bases at J, with 16 bases in the middle. The CDR3 runs to 16 residues. In the study's own analysis: Reference gene primers were amplified, and this amplification served to estimate nucleated cell counts. Using immunoSEQ multiplex PCR, the repertoire was profiled, and TCRdb retains in-frame clones only, with some absent. The D gene and trimming were derived from the DNA, and the V and J assignments and clone size from that table. The sample has about 99,000 clones, about 88% seen once. The sequence came from a human donor in a cohort sampled during active COVID-19. The chain recombines TRBV5-1 with TRBJ2-5; tentatively, D is TRBD2 (5 bases). What was sequenced was peripheral blood. Here the CDR3 DNA reads TGCGCCAGCAGCTTGACAGCGGCGACCTTGAAAGAGACCCAGTACTTC. Its protein is CASSLTAATLKETQYF.